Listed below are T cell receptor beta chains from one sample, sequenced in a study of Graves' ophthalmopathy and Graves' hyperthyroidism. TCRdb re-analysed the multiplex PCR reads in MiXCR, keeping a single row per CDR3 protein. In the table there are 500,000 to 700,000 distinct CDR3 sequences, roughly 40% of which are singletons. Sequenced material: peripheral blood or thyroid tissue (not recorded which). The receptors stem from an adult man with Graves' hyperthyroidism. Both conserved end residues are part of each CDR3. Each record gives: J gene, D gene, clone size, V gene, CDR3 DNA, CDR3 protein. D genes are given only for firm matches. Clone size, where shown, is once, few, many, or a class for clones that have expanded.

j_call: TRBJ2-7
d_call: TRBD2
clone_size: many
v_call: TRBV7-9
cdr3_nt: TGTGCCAGCAGCTCCCTGGGACTAGCGGGTTTCTACGAGCAGTACTTC
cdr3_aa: CASSSLGLAGFYEQYF

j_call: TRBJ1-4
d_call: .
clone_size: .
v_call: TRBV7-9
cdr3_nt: TGTGCCAGCAGCTTAGCCCCAACTAATGAAAAACTGTTTTTT
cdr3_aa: CASSLAPTNEKLFF

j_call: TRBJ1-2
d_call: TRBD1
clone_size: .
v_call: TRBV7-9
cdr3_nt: TGTGCCAGCAGGCCAGGGGGCGCGGGCTACACCTTC
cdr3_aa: CASRPGGAGYTF

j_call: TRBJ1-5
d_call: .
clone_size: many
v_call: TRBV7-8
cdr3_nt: TGTGCCAGCAGCTTAGACAGTCGCAATCAGCCCCAGCATTTT
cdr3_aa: CASSLDSRNQPQHF

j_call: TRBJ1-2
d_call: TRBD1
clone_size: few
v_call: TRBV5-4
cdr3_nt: TGTGCCAGCAGCTCGACAGGGTATCTCGGCTACACCTTC
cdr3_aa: CASSSTGYLGYTF

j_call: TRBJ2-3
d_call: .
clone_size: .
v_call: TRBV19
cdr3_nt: TGTGCCACTAGGCGCAGGGGACCGGTCTACACAGATACGCAGTATTTT
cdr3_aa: CATRRRGPVYTDTQYF

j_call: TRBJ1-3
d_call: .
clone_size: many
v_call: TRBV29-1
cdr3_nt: TGCAGCATCCAAAGCTCTGGAAACACCATATATTTT
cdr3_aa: CSIQSSGNTIYF

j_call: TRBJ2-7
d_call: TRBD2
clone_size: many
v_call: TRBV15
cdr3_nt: TGTGCCACCAGCAGACTAGCGGGAGATCCCTACGAGCAGTACTTC
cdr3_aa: CATSRLAGDPYEQYF

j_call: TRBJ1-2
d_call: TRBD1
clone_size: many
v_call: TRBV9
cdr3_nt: TGTGCCAGCAGTGGGACAGGTGAATCCTCATATGGCTACACCTTC
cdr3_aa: CASSGTGESSYGYTF

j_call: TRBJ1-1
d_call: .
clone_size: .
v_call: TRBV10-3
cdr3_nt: TGTGCCATCAAGGACCTGAACACTGAAGCTTTCTTT
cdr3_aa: CAIKDLNTEAFF

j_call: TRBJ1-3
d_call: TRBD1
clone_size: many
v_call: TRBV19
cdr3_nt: TGTGCCAGTAGTATCTACAGGGGCAACGGAAACACCATATATTTT
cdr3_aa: CASSIYRGNGNTIYF

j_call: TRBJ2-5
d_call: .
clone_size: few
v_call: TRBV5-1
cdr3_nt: TGCGCCAGCAGTGTCCTAGCGCTCCAAGAGACCCAGTACTTC
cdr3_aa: CASSVLALQETQYF

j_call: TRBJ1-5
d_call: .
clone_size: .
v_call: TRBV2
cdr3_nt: TGTGCCAGCCGCGAGAATACGCAACCCAATCAGCCCCAGCATTTT
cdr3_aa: CASRENTQPNQPQHF

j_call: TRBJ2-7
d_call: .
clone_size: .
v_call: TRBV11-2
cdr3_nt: TGTGCCAGCAGCTTAGTTTTTGGGGGGTACGGGCAGTACTTC
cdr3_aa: CASSLVFGGYGQYF

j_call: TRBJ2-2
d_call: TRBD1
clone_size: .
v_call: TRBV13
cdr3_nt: TGTGCCAGCATCCTACTCCCCGACAGGGCCAACACCGGGGAGCTGTTTTTT
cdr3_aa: CASILLPDRANTGELFF

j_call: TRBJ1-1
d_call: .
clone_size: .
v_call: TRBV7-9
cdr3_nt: TGTGCCAGCAGCTTAGTTCGTGGCACTGGAGCTTTCTTT
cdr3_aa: CASSLVRGTGAFF

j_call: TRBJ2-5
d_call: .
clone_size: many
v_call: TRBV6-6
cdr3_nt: TGTGCCAGCAGGTCAGCCGCTGGGACCCAGTACTTC
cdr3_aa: CASRSAAGTQYF

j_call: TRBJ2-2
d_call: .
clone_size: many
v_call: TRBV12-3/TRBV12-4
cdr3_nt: TGTGCCAGCAGTTCCCGGGCAGGCACCGGGGAGCTGTTTTTT
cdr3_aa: CASSSRAGTGELFF

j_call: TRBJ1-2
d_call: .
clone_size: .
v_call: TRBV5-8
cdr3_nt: TGTGCCAGCAGCGGGCCGACAGGAGAAGATGAGTATGGCTACACCTTC
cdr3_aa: CASSGPTGEDEYGYTF

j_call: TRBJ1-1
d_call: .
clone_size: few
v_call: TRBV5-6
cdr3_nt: TGTGCCAGCAGCCACTGGTCCGAATTGAACACTGAAGCTTTCTTT
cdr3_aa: CASSHWSELNTEAFF

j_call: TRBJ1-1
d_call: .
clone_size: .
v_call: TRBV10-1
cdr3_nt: TGCGCCAGCAGTGTGCAGGTGAACACTGGAGCTTTCTTT
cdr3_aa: CASSVQVNTGAFF

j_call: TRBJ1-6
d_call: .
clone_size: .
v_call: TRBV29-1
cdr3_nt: TGCAGCGTAGGCCGGAACTCACCCCTCCACTTT
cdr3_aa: CSVGRNSPLHF

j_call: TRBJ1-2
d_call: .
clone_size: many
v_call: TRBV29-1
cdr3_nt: TGCAGCGTTGGAGGGGGGGCCCATAACTATGGCTACACCTTC
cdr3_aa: CSVGGGAHNYGYTF

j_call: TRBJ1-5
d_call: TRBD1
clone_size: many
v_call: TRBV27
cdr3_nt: TGTGCCAGCAGTCCATGGACAGGGCGGCAGCCCCAGCATTTT
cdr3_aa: CASSPWTGRQPQHF

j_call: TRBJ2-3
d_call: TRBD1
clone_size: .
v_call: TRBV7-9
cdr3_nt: TGTGCCAGCAGCTTCCCCGCCGGGACAGCTAGCACAGATACGCAGTATTTT
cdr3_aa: CASSFPAGTASTDTQYF

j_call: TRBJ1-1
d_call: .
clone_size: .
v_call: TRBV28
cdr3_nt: TGTGCCAGCAGTTTCCCGGCGGGACCCCTAAACACTGAAGCTTTCTTT
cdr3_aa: CASSFPAGPLNTEAFF

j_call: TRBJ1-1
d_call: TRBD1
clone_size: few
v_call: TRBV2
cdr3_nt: TGTGCCAGCAGTTCCGGGACAGGGGGGTTCTTT
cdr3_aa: CASSSGTGGFF

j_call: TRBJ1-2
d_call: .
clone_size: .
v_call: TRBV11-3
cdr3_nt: TGTGCCAGCAGCTTAAGTCCAACGCGGAGTAGCTACACCTTC
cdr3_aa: CASSLSPTRSSYTF

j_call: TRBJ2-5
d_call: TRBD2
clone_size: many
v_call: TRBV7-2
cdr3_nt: TGTGCCAGCAGCTTGGGGACGGTCCGGGGGAGGGCCTTGGAGACCCAGTACTTC
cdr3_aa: CASSLGTVRGRALETQYF

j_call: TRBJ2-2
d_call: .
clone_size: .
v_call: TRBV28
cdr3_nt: TGTGCCGGCAGTTTCGGGGGAACCGGGGAGCTGTTTTTT
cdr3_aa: CAGSFGGTGELFF

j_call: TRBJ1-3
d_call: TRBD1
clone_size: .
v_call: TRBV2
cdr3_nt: TGTGCCATTCAGGATCCGGGACAGGGGGCTGGAAACACCATATATTTT
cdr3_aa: CAIQDPGQGAGNTIYF

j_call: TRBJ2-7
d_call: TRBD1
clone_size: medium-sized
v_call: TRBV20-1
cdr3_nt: TGCAGTGCTAGGTTGCCGGGACAGGGACCCTACGAGCAGTACTTC
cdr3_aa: CSARLPGQGPYEQYF

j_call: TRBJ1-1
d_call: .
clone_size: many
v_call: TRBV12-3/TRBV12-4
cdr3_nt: TGTGCCAGCAGTTTGTCAACGTGGAACACTGAAGCTTTCTTT
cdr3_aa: CASSLSTWNTEAFF

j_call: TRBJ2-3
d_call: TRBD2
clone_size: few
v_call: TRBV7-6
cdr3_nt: TGTGCCAGCAGCTTAGAAGCGGGGGTACGAGGGGCAGATACGCAGTATTTT
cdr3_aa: CASSLEAGVRGADTQYF

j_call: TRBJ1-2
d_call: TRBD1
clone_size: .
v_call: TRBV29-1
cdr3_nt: TGCAGCGAGTCAGGACAGGGCAACTATGGCTACACCTTC
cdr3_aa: CSESGQGNYGYTF

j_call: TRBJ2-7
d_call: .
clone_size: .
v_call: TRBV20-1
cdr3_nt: TGCAGTGCCAGCAGCTTGGTAGCAGGATCCTACGAGCAGTACTTC
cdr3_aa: CSASSLVAGSYEQYF

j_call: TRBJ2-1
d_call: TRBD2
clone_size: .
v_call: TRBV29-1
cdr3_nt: TGCAGCGTCGGGACTAGCGGGGTCCCGGGAAATGAGCAGTTCTTC
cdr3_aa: CSVGTSGVPGNEQFF

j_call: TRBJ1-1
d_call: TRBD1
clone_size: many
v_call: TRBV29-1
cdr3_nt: TGCAGCGTCGCGGGACAGTCGAACACTGAAGCTTTCTTT
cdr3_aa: CSVAGQSNTEAFF

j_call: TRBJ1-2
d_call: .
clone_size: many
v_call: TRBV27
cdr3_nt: TGTGCCAGCAGACCTACGAGGGGGACCAGCTATGGCTACACCTTC
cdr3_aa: CASRPTRGTSYGYTF

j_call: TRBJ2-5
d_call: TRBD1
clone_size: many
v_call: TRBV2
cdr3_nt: TGTGCCAGCAGTGAAACGCGGACAGGGACCGGCGGGACCCAGTACTTC
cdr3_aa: CASSETRTGTGGTQYF

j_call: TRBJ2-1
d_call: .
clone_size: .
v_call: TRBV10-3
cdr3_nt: TGTGCCATCGGAAGGGGTACTGGGAATGAGCAGTTCTTC
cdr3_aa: CAIGRGTGNEQFF

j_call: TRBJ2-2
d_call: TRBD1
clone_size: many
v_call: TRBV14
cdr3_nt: TGTGCCAGCAGTCAGACGGGACAGCCGAACACCGGGGAGCTGTTTTTT
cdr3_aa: CASSQTGQPNTGELFF

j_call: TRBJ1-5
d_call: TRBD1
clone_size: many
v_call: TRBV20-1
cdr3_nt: TGCAGTGCTAGAGCTCCGGGACAGGATAGCAATCAGCCCCAGCATTTT
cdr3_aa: CSARAPGQDSNQPQHF

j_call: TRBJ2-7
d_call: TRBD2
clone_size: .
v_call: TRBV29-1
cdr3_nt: TGCAGCGTCGACACTAGCGGCCTCTACAATGAGCAGTACTTC
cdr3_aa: CSVDTSGLYNEQYF

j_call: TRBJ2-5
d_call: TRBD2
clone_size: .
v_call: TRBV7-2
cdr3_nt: TGTGCCAGCAGCGTCGGACTAGCAAGAGAGACCCAGTACTTC
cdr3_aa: CASSVGLARETQYF

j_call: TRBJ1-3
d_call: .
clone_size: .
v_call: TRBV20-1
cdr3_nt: TGCAGTGCTAGAGATTGGGGGAGCTCTGGAAACACCATATATTTT
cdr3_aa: CSARDWGSSGNTIYF